The clone carrying this T cell receptor (beta chain) has a single count. The target antigen is unknown. Every one of the patients relapsed after autologous stem cell transplantation (brentuximab vedotin exposure was variable). Generated by immunoSEQ multiplex PCR, the TCRdb table keeps only in-frame clones and is missing some. Among 150,000 or so clones listed, nearly 80% were seen once. This sample was taken from a study of PD-1 blockade in classical Hodgkin lymphoma. Study-level findings and limits: Exclusion removed patients who began nivolumab under 1 year after ASCT.

This sequence originates from a human donor with classical Hodgkin lymphoma. Sequencing was performed on peripheral blood mononuclear cells (PBMCs), taken before the second cycle of nivolumab.

CDR3 in DNA: TGTGCCAGCAGCTTAAGACTTTCCAGCTCCTACAATGAGCAGTTCTTC. This sequence encodes CASSLRLSSSYNEQFF. The chain is built from TRBV7-3 and TRBJ2-1; D ambiguous. The CDR3 is 16 amino acids. Germline V gene sequence: CDR1 SGHTA, CDR2 FQGTGA. V lost 1 base and J 0 bases, leaving 10 bases between the germline ends.